What follows are 32 T cell receptor beta chains derived from one specimen sequenced in a study of CD8 T cells in ankylosing spondylitis. Study results and limitations: Within ankylosing spondylitis blood, a TCR beta motif made up of seven to nine highly homologous variants appeared to be characteristic.

TCRdb processed the 5' RACE reads anew with MiXCR; each CDR3 protein has one entry. The sample lists about 330,000 distinct CDR3 sequences, around 8% occurring once. No antigen has been identified for these receptors. The sequencing sample was made of blood, either unsorted or a sorted T cell fraction (not recorded which). These receptor sequences come from a male donor with ankylosing spondylitis.

This clonotype was seen at least ten times. This chain uses TRBV13 with TRBJ2-2, with 10 positions matching TRBD2. V dropped 4 bases and J dropped 4; count of bases not matched to a gene: 12. This CDR3 has 18 residues. In germline, CDR1 is PRHDT, CDR2 FYEKMQ (reference sequence). CDR3: CASSSTTLAGVLTGELFF. In DNA, the CDR3 is TGTGCCAGCAGCTCCACTACGCTAGCGGGGGTACTCACCGGGGAGCTGTTTTTT.

The rearrangement links TRBV7-8 to TRBJ2-3, with a tentative D call TRBD2 (6 bases). Germline V CDR1 and CDR2: SGHVS, FQNEAQ. V lost 5 bases and J lost 4, with 25 bases in between. The CDR3 runs 18 residues. The CDR3 DNA sequence: TGTGCCAGCAGCCTCGGGCTAGCGAGTACCTTAACCGCAGATACGCAGTATTTT. Residues: CASSLGLASTLTADTQYF.

The rearrangement uses TRBV12-3 or TRBV12-4 and TRBJ1-5; D is unclear. The CDR3 extends over 14 amino acids. Trimming took 6 bases from V and 3 from J, leaving 12 bases between them. CDR3 residues: CASSMTSHNQPQHF. CDR3 DNA sequence: TGTGCCAGCAGCATGACAAGCCACAATCAGCCCCAGCATTTT.

This clonotype was seen at least ten times. The chain links TRBV3-1 to TRBJ2-4; D gene unclear. CDR1 is LGHDT and CDR2 is YNNKEL in the germline V gene (reference sequence). V lost 1 base, J lost 0 bases, and 7 bases lay in between. This CDR3 region has 15 residues. CDR3 DNA: TGTGCCAGCAGCCAAGGGTTCACAGCCAAAAACATTCAGTACTTC. This codes for CASSQGFTAKNIQYF. Full variable domain (missing parts from reference TRBV3-1 and TRBJ2-4): DTAVSQTPKYLVTQMGNDKSIKCEQNLGHDTMYWYKQDSKKFLKIMFSYNNKELIINETVPNRFSPKSPDKAHLNLHINSLELGDSAVYFCASSQGFTAKNIQYFGAGTRLSVL.

This clonotype was counted only a few times. This chain uses TRBV5-1 with TRBJ2-2; 9 positions match TRBD1. Germline values: CDR1 SGHRS, CDR2 YFSETQ. The V segment lost 0 bases and the J segment 6 bases; nucleotides outside the gene matches: 9. The CDR3 totals 17 residues. DNA for the CDR3: TGCGCCAGCAGCTTGGCCCCCGGGACAGGGATTGCCGGGGAGCTGTTTTTT. Its translation is CASSLAPGTGIAGELFF.

This clonotype was observed a handful of times. The chain joins TRBV6-2 or TRBV6-3 to TRBJ2-2; 7 bases are shared with TRBD2. Germline V gene data show CDR1 as MNHEY and CDR2 as SVGEGT. The CDR3 is 18 amino acids. The trim removed 4 bases at V and 0 bases at J, leaving 11 bases unmatched. CDR3 amino acids: CASSSSGHTGSNTGELFF. The CDR3 bases are TGTGCCAGCAGTTCTAGCGGTCACACCGGATCGAACACCGGGGAGCTGTTTTTT.

This clonotype has ten or more counts. The chain combines TRBV28 with TRBJ1-6, with D hard to call. Per the germline V gene, CDR1 is MDHEN and CDR2 is SYDVKM. Trimming removed 3 bases at V and 5 bases at J, with 8 bases between. The CDR3 is 14 residues long. CDR3 loop: CASSLLQNNSPLHF. DNA of the CDR3: TGTGCCAGCAGTTTGCTCCAGAATAATTCACCCCTCCACTTT.

This clonotype was counted ten times or more. The rearrangement uses TRBV12-5 and TRBJ2-7; 9 bases are a match to TRBD2. This CDR3 spans 18 amino acids. CDR1 and CDR2 (germline): LGHNT, FRNRAP. V gave up 1 base and J gave up 3 bases; unmatched junction bases: 13. CDR3 bases: TGTGCTAGTGGTTTGGCGCTAGCGGGGACTCTTGACCGCTACGAGCAGTACTTC. This encodes CASGLALAGTLDRYEQYF.

This clonotype has more than one count but fewer than ten. This rearrangement joins TRBV10-3 to TRBJ2-7; TRBD2 aligns across 11 bases. The CDR3 runs 16 residues. Germline V lookup: CDR1 ENHRY, CDR2 SYGVKD. The J segment lost 6 bases and the V segment lost 6 bases, leaving 13 bases of the junction unmatched. CDR3 nucleotides: TGTGCCATCAGCCCCGATGGGTCTAGCGGGAGGAGCGAGCAGTACTTC. Protein sequence: CAISPDGSSGRSEQYF.

This clonotype appeared a few times. J is TRBJ2-3 and V is TRBV6-4; D is ambiguous. The CDR3 extends over 13 amino acids. Germline V gene data show CDR1 as MRHNA and CDR2 as SNTAGT. V lost 2 bases and J lost 6, with 9 bases in between. CDR3 loop: CASSDERADTQYF. The CDR3 nucleotides read TGTGCCAGCAGTGACGAACGGGCCGATACGCAGTATTTT.

This clonotype was found a few times. The chain links TRBV4-1 to TRBJ1-6, with 11 bases identical to TRBD1. The CDR3 is 16 amino acids. Trimming cost V 4 bases and J 7 bases; bases outside gene matches: 6. The V gene's germline CDR1 is MGHRA and CDR2 YSYEKL. In DNA form, the CDR3 reads TGCGCCAGCAGCCCCGACCGGGACAGGGGGAATTCACCCCTCCACTTT. It is translated as CASSPDRDRGNSPLHF.

This clonotype was found a few times. The DNA is left out, because the CDR3 cannot be placed on it with certainty; the CDR3 is given as TCRdb lists it. V usage is TRBV5-5 and J usage is TRBJ2-3; TRBD1, the table's D call, lacks a check against the DNA. Germline CDR1 SGHKS, CDR2 YYEKEE (reference sequence). The CDR3 adds up to 16 amino acids, both ends counted. This CDR3 reads CASSSSGRGSTDTQYF.

This clonotype appeared a few times. CDR3 in amino acids: CASSQVPDLLGYEQFF. The CDR3 DNA follows: TGTGCCAGCAGCCAAGTTCCGGACCTCCTTGGCTATGAGCAGTTCTTC. The chain is built from TRBV3-1 and TRBJ2-1; no clear D. V gave up 1 base and J gave up 8 bases, with 18 bases separating them. From germline, CDR1 is LGHDT and CDR2 YNNKEL (reference sequence). This CDR3 spans 16 amino acids.

The chain employs TRBV20-1 and TRBJ2-2; 10 bases map to TRBD2. The trim removed 0 bases at V and 3 bases at J, leaving 4 bases unmatched. The CDR3 consists of 16 residues. The germline gives CDR1 DFQATT, CDR2 SNEGSKA (reference sequence). The CDR3 DNA sequence: TGCAGTGCTAGAGAATGGACTAGCGGTTACACCGGGGAGCTGTTTTTT. Its translation: CSAREWTSGYTGELFF.

At least ten counts were recorded for this clonotype. The V and J genes are TRBV7-9 and TRBJ1-2; D gene uncertain. The V and J ends lost 4 bases and 7 bases respectively, with 13 bases between them. In germline, CDR1 is SEHNR, CDR2 FQNEAQ (reference sequence). The CDR3 extends over 13 amino acids. The CDR3 nucleotides are TGTGCCAGCAGCTCCCCGTTAAGTCCTGGCTACACCTTC. As protein: CASSSPLSPGYTF.

This clonotype was observed a handful of times. This CDR3 fails to terminate in the conserved phenylalanine or tryptophan, so it likely reflects a read error. The V gene is TRBV11-3, the J gene TRBJ2-3; D possibly corresponds to TRBD2 (6 bases). CDR3 size: 16 residues. CDR1 is SGHNT, CDR2 YENEEA, per germline. The V gene lost 5 bases and the J gene lost 4 bases, with 19 bases spanning the gap. CDR3 in DNA: TGTGCCAGCAGCCCCCGAGGGACGGGAGTATCAGATACGCAGTATATT. It yields the protein CASSPRGTGVSDTQYI.

The chain employs TRBV9 and TRBJ1-3, with D unclear. The CDR3 length is 16 residues. V was clipped by 2 bases and J by 0 bases, with 12 bases between them. Looked up from germline, CDR1 is SGDLS and CDR2 is YYNGEE. The CDR3 reads CASSVSGPLSGNTIYF. The CDR3 DNA sequence: TGTGCCAGCAGCGTCTCCGGACCGCTCTCTGGAAACACCATATATTTT. The variable domain in full, with the rest retrieved from reference TRBV9 and TRBJ1-3, is DSGVTQTPKHLITATGQRVTLRCSPRSGDLSVYWYQQSLDQGLQFLIQYYNGEERAKGNILERFSAQQFPDLHSELNLSSLELGDSALYFCASSVSGPLSGNTIYFGEGSWLTVV.

This sequence joins TRBV5-1 and TRBJ2-1; 7 positions match TRBD2. CDR3 length equals 15 residues. Trimming took 1 base from V and 2 from J; bases not matched to a gene: 3. The V gene's germline CDR1 is SGHRS and CDR2 YFSETQ. CDR3 in DNA: TGCGCCAGCAGCTTGAGCGGGAACACCTACAATGAGCAGTTCTTC. It yields the protein CASSLSGNTYNEQFF.

Only a few counts were recorded for this clonotype. The chain links TRBV10-3 to TRBJ2-3; 9 nucleotides agree with TRBD1. V was clipped by 8 bases and J by 4 bases; unmatched bases: 16. CDR1 and CDR2 from the germline V gene are ENHRY and SYGVKD. The CDR3 extends over 17 amino acids. This CDR3 is CAIRGTGRSQGADTQYF. CDR3 DNA sequence: TGTGCCATCCGCGGGACAGGGCGTTCTCAAGGGGCAGATACGCAGTATTTT.

This clonotype was recorded many times. This sequence joins TRBV20-1 and TRBJ1-2; 9 bases fit TRBD1. CDR3 length equals 15 residues. CDR1 DFQATT and CDR2 SNEGSKA come from the germline V gene (reference sequence). J gave up 1 base and V 4 bases, and 7 bases lay outside the gene matches. CDR3 nucleotide sequence: TGCAGTGCTATGGGACAGGGAGCAAGTAACTATGGCTACACCTTC. It yields the protein CSAMGQGASNYGYTF.

The CDR3 DNA follows: TGTGCCAGCAGCCAAGAGTGGGGCGTCGACCTCTATGGCTACACCTTC. It is translated as CASSQEWGVDLYGYTF. The chain carries TRBV3-1 and TRBJ1-2, with D tentatively TRBD1 (5 bases). In germline, CDR1 is LGHDT, CDR2 YNNKEL (reference sequence). This CDR3 comprises 16 residues. Trimming pared 0 bases from V and 4 bases from J, leaving 15 bases between. The complete variable domain, with remaining parts taken from reference TRBV3-1 and TRBJ1-2, reads DTAVSQTPKYLVTQMGNDKSIKCEQNLGHDTMYWYKQDSKKFLKIMFSYNNKELIINETVPNRFSPKSPDKAHLNLHINSLELGDSAVYFCASSQEWGVDLYGYTFGSGTRLTVV.

This clonotype was counted ten times or more. The chain is built from TRBV7-9 and TRBJ2-3; no clear D. V lost 3 bases and J 3 bases, leaving 4 bases between the germline ends. CDR1 SEHNR and CDR2 FQNEAQ come from the germline V gene (reference sequence). There are 12 residues in the CDR3. The CDR3 DNA is TGTGCCAGCAGCTTGAGAACAGATACGCAGTATTTT. It encodes CASSLRTDTQYF.

The chain employs TRBV18 and TRBJ2-7; 14 bases fit TRBD2. From germline, CDR1 is KGHSH and CDR2 LQKENI. The V segment lost 3 bases and the J segment 4 bases; nucleotides outside the gene matches: 8. The CDR3 consists of 17 residues. The CDR3 DNA reads as TGTGCCAGCTCACCGGGACTAGCGGGAGTCCTTTTATACGAGCAGTACTTC. Translating it yields CASSPGLAGVLLYEQYF.

This clonotype was seen more than once but under ten times. J is TRBJ2-2 and V is TRBV29-1; the D gene is possibly TRBD1 (5 bases). V shed 0 bases and J shed 2 bases, with 16 bases lying between them. CDR3 length equals 17 residues. Germline loops: CDR1 SQVTM, CDR2 ANQGSEA. The DNA of the CDR3 is TGCAGCGTTGAAGATAGGCAGGGAAGGATAAACACCGGGGAGCTGTTTTTT. It encodes CSVEDRQGRINTGELFF.

The chain recombines TRBV5-1 with TRBJ2-5; 11 nucleotides align to TRBD2. Germline V gene lookup returns CDR1 SGHRS and CDR2 YFSETQ. This CDR3 has 16 residues. J gave up 5 bases and V 4 bases, and 10 bases lay outside the gene matches. The CDR3 coding sequence is TGCGCCAGCAGCCGAGGTACTAGCGGGAGAGAGGAGACCCAGTACTTC. Translation gives CASSRGTSGREETQYF.

This clonotype came up a few times. This chain links TRBV10-3 with TRBJ1-2, with 9 bases fitting TRBD1. V trimming: 3 bases; J trimming: 4 bases; junction bases outside the gene matches: 6. The CDR3 runs 15 residues. CDR1 and CDR2 from the germline V gene are ENHRY and SYGVKD. Written as DNA, the CDR3 is TGTGCCATCAGTGACCCGGACAGGGGTGGCTATGGCTACACCTTC. This codes for CAISDPDRGGYGYTF.

This chain links TRBV7-2 with TRBJ1-5, with TRBD1 matching 7 bases. Germline loops: CDR1 SGHTA, CDR2 FQGNSA. This CDR3 contains 15 residues. The V segment lost 4 bases and the J segment 3 bases; nucleotides outside the gene matches: 6. DNA for the CDR3: TGTGCCAGCAGCTCAAACAGGGGTTCCAATCAGCCCCAGCATTTT. It translates to CASSSNRGSNQPQHF.

This chain links TRBV6-5 with TRBJ2-1, with D possibly called TRBD1 or TRBD2 (6 bases each). The CDR3 consists of 18 residues. Trimming pared 2 bases from V and 0 bases from J, leaving 17 bases between. The germline V gene has CDR1 MNHEY and CDR2 SVGAGI. The CDR3 nucleotides read TGTGCCAGCAGTTACCCTACGGGGGCGGCTAGCTCCTACAATGAGCAGTTCTTC. Encoded protein: CASSYPTGAASSYNEQFF.

The chain recombines TRBV30 with TRBJ1-1, with TRBD1 as a possible D gene (5 bases). The CDR3 length is 12 residues. Germline assignment: CDR1 GTSNPN and CDR2 SVGIG (reference sequence). The germline V and J ends were trimmed by 0 bases and 10 bases, with 12 bases remaining between them. The CDR3 sequence is CAWSVLRGSAFF. The CDR3 DNA is TGTGCCTGGAGTGTACTGAGGGGTTCAGCTTTCTTT.

This clonotype was counted at least ten times. The chain is built from TRBV2 and TRBJ1-5; 7 bases map to TRBD1. CDR1 SNHLY and CDR2 FYNNEI come from the germline V gene. Trimming at V came to 6 bases and at J to 2 bases, leaving 10 bases not matched to a gene. This CDR3 contains 16 residues. CDR3 nucleotide sequence: TGTGCCAGCAGACCCGGGACAGATCAGGGCAATCAGCCCCAGCATTTT. Amino acids: CASRPGTDQGNQPQHF. The whole variable domain, remainder taken from reference TRBV2 and TRBJ1-5, is EPEVTQTPSHQVTQMGQEVILRCVPISNHLYFYWYRQILGQKVEFLVSFYNNEISEKSEIFDDQFSVERPDGSNFTLKIRSTKLEDSAMYFCASRPGTDQGNQPQHFGDGTRLSIL.

The chain combines TRBV5-6 with TRBJ1-5, with D unclear. The ends were cut back, 4 bases at V and 9 bases at J, with 14 bases in the middle. Looked up from germline, CDR1 is SGHDT and CDR2 is YYEEEE. The CDR3 spans 13 residues. DNA of the CDR3: TGTGCCAGCAGCCGTGAGGCCTCTGGGCCCCAGCATTTT. It specifies CASSREASGPQHF.

This chain links TRBV7-2 with TRBJ2-3, with D perhaps matching TRBD1 (6 bases). Trimming shortened V by 4 bases and J by 1 base, and 12 bases separated the two germline ends. Germline CDR1 and CDR2: SGHTA and FQGNSA. This CDR3 spans 15 amino acids. The DNA for the CDR3 is TGTGCCAGCAGCTCGCCGACAGGCGGCACAGATACGCAGTATTTT. As protein: CASSSPTGGTDTQYF.